Each of the 17 T cell receptor beta chains below was sequenced from the same sample in a study of control samples from healthy donors and cancer patients. Assay used: immunoSEQ multiplex PCR; TCRdb lists only in-frame clones, some missing. The sample has 100,000 to 150,000 clones; about 90% are singletons. The sample consisted of blood. These receptors originate from a man aged 18 to 30 in good health.

The chain has TRBV10-2 and TRBJ2-3, with D unclear. The CDR3 is 14 residues long. The V end lost 2 bases, the J end lost 3 bases, and 9 bases lay between the germline ends. Germline V gene sequence: CDR1 WSHSY, CDR2 SAAADI. Here the CDR3 reads CASSEKNPTDTQYF. CDR3 bases: TGCGCCAGCAGTGAGAAGAATCCAACAGATACGCAGTATTTT.

The CDR3 nucleotides read TGTGCCATCAGTGAGTCGGGACAGAGTTACGAGCAGTACTTC. Encoded protein: CAISESGQSYEQYF. V is TRBV10-3 and J is TRBJ2-7; 7 bases are shared with TRBD1. V was pared by 0 bases and J by 4 bases, with 3 bases of the junction left unmatched. CDR1 is ENHRY and CDR2 is SYGVKD in the germline V gene. The CDR3 covers 14 residues.

This clone showed up just once. The genes are TRBV28 and TRBJ2-7, with 10 bases fitting TRBD1. V gave up 5 bases and J gave up 4 bases; unmatched junction bases: 8. This CDR3 contains 15 residues. Germline V CDR1 and CDR2: MDHEN, SYDVKM. This chain's CDR3 is CASSGTGTGVYEQYF. In nucleotides, the CDR3 is TGTGCCAGCAGTGGAACCGGGACAGGGGTTTACGAGCAGTACTTC.

The chain employs TRBV27 and TRBJ2-3; D assignment may be TRBD1 or TRBD2 (5 bases each). CDR3 size: 14 residues. Germline V gives CDR1 MNHEY, CDR2 SMNVEV (reference sequence). Trimming took 5 bases from V and 4 from J, leaving 13 bases between them. The CDR3 coding sequence is TGTGCCAGCAGTCGAGGGGAAAACGCAGATACGCAGTATTTT. This encodes CASSRGENADTQYF.

The gene calls are TRBV11-3 and TRBJ1-1; D is uncertain. Germline CDR1 is SGHNT and CDR2 is YENEEA. V lost 5 bases and J 1 base, leaving 8 bases between the germline ends. CDR3 length equals 13 residues. The CDR3 sequence is CASSAGTNTEAFF. For the CDR3, the DNA is TGTGCCAGCAGCGCCGGAACGAACACTGAAGCTTTCTTT. Full variable domain (outside the CDR3, taken from reference TRBV11-3 and TRBJ1-1): EAGVVQSPRYKIIEKKQPVAFWCNPISGHNTLYWYLQNLGQGPELLIRYENEEAVDDSQLPKDRFSAERLKGVDSTLKIQPAELGDSAVYLCASSAGTNTEAFFGQGTRLTVV.

The rearrangement links TRBV6-5 to TRBJ1-2; D call uncertain. Per germline, CDR1 MNHEY and CDR2 SVGAGI. With 2 bases removed from V and 8 bases from J, the gap between germline ends came to 18 bases. CDR3 length: 15 residues. The CDR3 spells CASSYDSGKKRGYTF. CDR3 DNA sequence: TGTGCCAGCAGTTACGATTCCGGGAAGAAAAGGGGCTACACCTTC.

This clone occurred once. V and J are TRBV7-2 and TRBJ1-1; D is unclear. Germline V lookup: CDR1 SGHTA, CDR2 FQGNSA. Deletions cut 1 base from V and 0 bases from J, with 9 bases between. This CDR3 is built from 15 residues. In DNA form, the CDR3 reads TGTGCCAGCAGCTTAGACTGGGGATTGAACACTGAAGCTTTCTTT. Translated: CASSLDWGLNTEAFF.

The chain recombines TRBV5-1 with TRBJ2-7, with 8 bases aligning to TRBD2. The CDR3 length is 14 residues. V lost 2 bases, J lost 3 bases, and 4 bases stayed unmatched. Germline CDR1 is SGHRS and CDR2 is YFSETQ. The DNA of the CDR3 is TGCGCCAGCAGCTTCCGGGAGGGCCTCTACGAGCAGTACTTC. Translated: CASSFREGLYEQYF.

V and J are TRBV3-1 (or the pseudogene TRBV3-2) and TRBJ2-7; unclear D gene. From germline, CDR1 is LGHDT and CDR2 YNNKEL (reference sequence). This CDR3 is 11 amino acids long. V was trimmed by 0 bases and J by 5 bases, leaving 2 bases between them. Here the CDR3 DNA reads TGTGCCAGCAGCCAAGAGGACGAGCAGTACTTC. As protein: CASSQEDEQYF.

V usage is TRBV15 and J usage is TRBJ1-5; unclear D gene. The germline V gene encodes CDR1 LNHNV and CDR2 YYDKDF (reference sequence). V lost 3 bases to trimming and J lost 6 bases, with 6 bases between them. The CDR3 contains 12 residues. This CDR3 reads CATSRFAQPQHF. CDR3 nucleotides: TGTGCCACCAGCAGGTTCGCTCAGCCCCAGCATTTT.

The chain carries TRBV4-1 and TRBJ2-7; possibly TRBD1 or TRBD2 for D (5 bases each). V lost 3 bases, J lost 6 bases, and 9 bases lay in between. CDR3 length equals 12 residues. Germline loops: CDR1 MGHRA, CDR2 YSYEKL. Here the CDR3 reads CASSHRDGEQYF. For the CDR3, the DNA is TGCGCCAGCAGCCATAGGGACGGCGAGCAGTACTTC.

The chain links TRBV7-3 to TRBJ2-5; D is unresolved. V lost 5 bases and J lost 1, with 8 bases in between. CDR3 length equals 13 residues. Germline V gene lookup returns CDR1 SGHTA and CDR2 FQGTGA. The CDR3 DNA reads TGTGCCAGCAGCCTGGGCCCCCAAGAGACCCAGTACTTC. This translates into CASSLGPQETQYF.

This sequence joins TRBV19 and TRBJ2-7, with a weak D call TRBD2 (6 bases). The CDR3 length is 13 residues. Per the germline V gene, CDR1 is LNHDA and CDR2 is SQIVND (reference sequence). Trimming removed 6 bases from V and 5 bases from J, with 14 bases in between. As DNA, the CDR3 is TGTGCCAGTAGCCAAGGAGGGGTCCACGAGCAGTACTTC. It yields the protein CASSQGGVHEQYF.

Only a few counts were recorded for this clone. The rearrangement joins TRBV24-1 to TRBJ2-5; 7 nucleotides match TRBD2. Germline CDR1 is KGHDR and CDR2 is SFDVKD. With V trimmed by 0 bases and J by 3 bases, 6 bases remained unmatched. The CDR3 is 16 amino acids. The CDR3 DNA reads as TGTGCCACCAGTGATTTGCGGTTCGGGGGGAAAGAGACCCAGTACTTC. It specifies CATSDLRFGGKETQYF.

The genes are TRBV5-1 and TRBJ2-3; TRBD2 agrees at 10 bases. Per the germline V gene, CDR1 is SGHRS and CDR2 is YFSETQ. The J segment lost 1 base and the V segment lost 7 bases, leaving 0 bases of the junction unmatched. The CDR3 is made up of 13 amino acids. The CDR3 bases are TGCGCCAGCGGACTAGCGGGCACAGATACGCAGTATTTT. Amino acid sequence: CASGLAGTDTQYF.

The chain employs TRBV7-2 and TRBJ2-7; D ambiguous. The CDR3 totals 14 residues. With 5 bases removed from V and 5 bases from J, the gap between germline ends came to 16 bases. The germline gives CDR1 SGHTA, CDR2 FQGNSA. Here the CDR3 reads CASSPARIVDEQYF. In DNA, the CDR3 is TGTGCCAGCAGCCCAGCTAGGATTGTCGACGAGCAGTACTTC.

The V gene is TRBV5-1, the J gene TRBJ2-5; D is ambiguous. This CDR3 is built from 13 residues. V dropped 0 bases and J dropped 1 base, with 4 bases sitting between them. CDR1 is SGHRS, CDR2 YFSETQ, per germline. Here the CDR3 reads CASSLGTQETQYF. In DNA, the CDR3 is TGCGCCAGCAGCTTGGGCACCCAAGAGACCCAGTACTTC.